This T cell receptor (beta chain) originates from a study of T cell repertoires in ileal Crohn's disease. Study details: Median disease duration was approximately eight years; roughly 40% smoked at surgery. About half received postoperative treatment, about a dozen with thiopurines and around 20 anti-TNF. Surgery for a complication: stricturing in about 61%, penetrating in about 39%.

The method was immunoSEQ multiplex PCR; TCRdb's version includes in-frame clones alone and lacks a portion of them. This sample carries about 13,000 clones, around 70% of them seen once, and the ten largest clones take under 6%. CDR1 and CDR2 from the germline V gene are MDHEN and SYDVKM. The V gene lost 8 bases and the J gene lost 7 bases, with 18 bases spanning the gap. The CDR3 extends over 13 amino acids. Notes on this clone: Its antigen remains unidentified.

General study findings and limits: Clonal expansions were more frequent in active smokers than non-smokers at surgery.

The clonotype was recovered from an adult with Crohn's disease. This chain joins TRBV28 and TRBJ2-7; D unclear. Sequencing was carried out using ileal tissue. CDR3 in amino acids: CASFGTGLLEQYF. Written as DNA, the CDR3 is TGTGCCAGCTTCGGAACTGGGCTGTTGGAGCAGTACTTC.